These 9 T cell receptor beta chains came from one sample sequenced in a study of blood T cell repertoires in COVID-19. Repertoires were generated with immunoSEQ multiplex PCR, while TCRdb's copy carries only in-frame clones and drops some. The sample holds 150,000 to 200,000 clones, around 80% seen once. Sequencing was done on a sample of peripheral blood. The receptors originated from a woman older than 75 with active or convalescent COVID-19.

This clone turned up a few times. The chain is built from TRBV2 and TRBJ2-7; D is ambiguous. Germline V CDR1 and CDR2: SNHLY, FYNNEI. This CDR3 is 12 amino acids long. Deletions cut 4 bases from V and 3 bases from J, with 7 bases between. The DNA of the CDR3 is TGTGCCAGCAGTGTAGAAAGCTACGAGCAGTACTTC. Residues: CASSVESYEQYF.

This clone has just one count. The gene calls are TRBV6-1 and TRBJ2-2, with D tentatively TRBD1 (6 bases). Germline V CDR1 and CDR2: MNHNS, SASEGT. This CDR3 comprises 16 residues. Between the trimmed V and J ends, which lost 4 bases and 4 bases, there was a span of 16 bases. Here the CDR3 reads CASSGTWGRSTGELFF. CDR3 nucleotides: TGTGCCAGCAGTGGAACATGGGGGCGCAGCACCGGGGAGCTGTTTTTT.

This clone was counted a few times. The chain links TRBV7-9 to TRBJ2-2; 9 bases line up with TRBD2. J gave up 4 bases and V 0 bases, and 6 bases lay outside the gene matches. Germline CDR1 SEHNR, CDR2 FQNEAQ (reference sequence). CDR3 length equals 17 residues. The CDR3 nucleotides are TGTGCCAGCAGCTTAGCAGGGCTAGCGGGGATCACCGGGGAGCTGTTTTTT. It encodes CASSLAGLAGITGELFF.

This clone was recorded a few times. The rearrangement links TRBV2 to TRBJ1-2; D possibly corresponds to TRBD1 (6 bases). The V end lost 7 bases, the J end lost 8 bases, and 23 bases lay between the germline ends. CDR3 length equals 15 residues. The germline CDR1 and CDR2 sequences are SNHLY and FYNNEI. The CDR3 region is CASTDSRSGAFGYTF. CDR3 in DNA: TGTGCCAGCACTGATAGTAGATCAGGGGCGTTCGGCTACACCTTC.

The chain uses TRBV3-1 (or the pseudogene TRBV3-2) and TRBJ2-1; 9 bases align to TRBD1. The CDR3 is 15 residues long. CDR1 and CDR2 (germline): LGHDT, YNNKEL (reference sequence). Losses at the gene ends were 3 bases for V and 13 bases for J; bases not matched to a gene: 13. The DNA for the CDR3 is TGTGCCAGCAGCCAGATACCGGGACAGGGTCCGGAACAGTTCTTC. This sequence encodes CASSQIPGQGPEQFF.

The chain couples TRBV19 to TRBJ1-2; D unresolved. Germline V CDR1 and CDR2: LNHDA, SQIVND (reference sequence). With 4 bases removed from V and 7 bases from J, the gap between germline ends came to 10 bases. This CDR3 contains 12 residues. The CDR3 reads CASSNGAGGYTF. Here the CDR3 DNA reads TGTGCCAGTAGTAACGGCGCGGGTGGCTACACCTTC.

This clone was found a few times. The chain combines TRBV15 with TRBJ1-6; D is perhaps TRBD1 (6 bases). The V gene lost 7 bases and the J gene lost 10 bases, with 11 bases spanning the gap. Per germline, CDR1 LNHNV and CDR2 YYDKDF (reference sequence). The length of the CDR3 is 12 residues. The CDR3 loop reads CATTQGSSPLHF. In nucleotides, the CDR3 is TGTGCCACCACACAGGGTTCCTCACCCCTCCACTTT.

The V gene is TRBV5-1, the J gene TRBJ1-3; unclear D gene. The CDR3 runs to 15 residues. Germline CDR1 and CDR2: SGHRS and YFSETQ. Trimming cost V 5 bases and J 0 bases, with 12 bases left between them. CDR3 amino acids: CASRPTGDSGNTIYF. The DNA of the CDR3 is TGCGCCAGCAGGCCGACGGGAGACTCTGGAAACACCATATATTTT.

The chain has TRBV28 and TRBJ1-6; no reliable D call. Trimming left V 3 bases short and J 10 bases short, with 4 bases between. The germline gives CDR1 MDHEN, CDR2 SYDVKM. The CDR3 is 11 residues long. In DNA form, the CDR3 reads TGTGCCAGCAGTTTCCGGTCACCCCTCCACTTT. The encoded protein is CASSFRSPLHF. Full variable domain (rest looked up from reference TRBV28 and TRBJ1-6): DVKVTQSSRYLVKRTGEKVFLECVQDMDHENMFWYRQDPGLGLRLIYFSYDVKMKEKGDIPEGYSVSREKKERFSLILESASTNQTSMYLCASSFRSPLHFGNGTRLTVT.